Listed below are T cell receptor beta chains from one sample, sequenced in a study of Graves' ophthalmopathy and Graves' hyperthyroidism. MiXCR, applied by TCRdb to the multiplex PCR reads, yields one record per CDR3 protein. The data show about 390,000 distinct CDR3 sequences, approximately 18% seen once. Source material: peripheral blood. Every receptor here comes from an adult woman with stable Graves' hyperthyroidism. Each CDR3 is given with its conserved first and last residue. D genes are given only for firm matches. The listing skips clone size in some rows; elsewhere it reads once, few, many or a size class.

J gene: TRBJ2-7; V gene: TRBV20-1; CDR3 length: 13; D gene: TRBD2; clone size: many; CDR3 DNA: TGCAGTGCTAGGTGGCGGGAGGGCTACGAGCAGTACTTC; CDR3 protein: CSARWREGYEQYF
J gene: TRBJ2-5; V gene: TRBV5-1; CDR3 length: 15; D gene: .; clone size: .; CDR3 DNA: TGCGCCAGCAGCTTGGCACTCATAACAGGGGAGGACCAGTACTTC; CDR3 protein: CASSLALITGEDQYF
J gene: TRBJ2-7; V gene: TRBV5-1; CDR3 length: 13; D gene: TRBD1; clone size: many; CDR3 DNA: TGCGCCAGCGGGGTGTCAGGGGGCCACGAGCAGTACTTC; CDR3 protein: CASGVSGGHEQYF
J gene: TRBJ1-5; V gene: TRBV12-3/TRBV12-4; CDR3 length: 15; D gene: .; clone size: many; CDR3 DNA: TGTGCCAGCAGAGCGAGGGGTTATAGCAATCAGCCCCAGCATTTT; CDR3 protein: CASRARGYSNQPQHF
J gene: TRBJ2-5; V gene: TRBV5-1; CDR3 length: 15; D gene: .; clone size: many; CDR3 DNA: TGCGCCAGCAGCTTTACGTCTGGGGGAGGAGAGACCCAGTACTTC; CDR3 protein: CASSFTSGGGETQYF
J gene: TRBJ1-5; V gene: TRBV5-5; CDR3 length: 14; D gene: .; clone size: .; CDR3 DNA: TGTCCCAGCAGCTGGACACCAAGCAATCAGCCCCAGCATTTT; CDR3 protein: CPSSWTPSNQPQHF
J gene: TRBJ2-7; V gene: TRBV20-1; CDR3 length: 14; D gene: TRBD1; clone size: once; CDR3 DNA: TGCAGTGCTTCCGGGACAGGGGACTTTTACGAGCAGTACTTC; CDR3 protein: CSASGTGDFYEQYF
J gene: TRBJ2-7; V gene: TRBV25-1; CDR3 length: 13; D gene: .; clone size: many; CDR3 DNA: TGTGCCAGCAGGGGACCAGGGGTCTACGAGCAGTACTTC; CDR3 protein: CASRGPGVYEQYF
J gene: TRBJ1-3; V gene: TRBV28; CDR3 length: 18; D gene: .; clone size: many; CDR3 DNA: TGTGCCAGCAGTTTAGAATGGGTGGGTGGGGGCGTCCGTAACACCATATATTTT; CDR3 protein: CASSLEWVGGGVRNTIYF
J gene: TRBJ1-1; V gene: TRBV6-2/TRBV6-3; CDR3 length: 15; D gene: .; clone size: .; CDR3 DNA: TGTGCCAGCAGTCAGATAGCAGGGGCGGGCACTGAAGCTTTCTTT; CDR3 protein: CASSQIAGAGTEAFF
J gene: TRBJ1-1; V gene: TRBV20-1; CDR3 length: 14; D gene: TRBD1; clone size: many; CDR3 DNA: TGCAGTGCTAGAGAGACAGGGGGGGTGACTGAAGCTTTCTTT; CDR3 protein: CSARETGGVTEAFF
J gene: TRBJ1-5; V gene: TRBV28; CDR3 length: 15; D gene: .; clone size: many; CDR3 DNA: TGTGCCAGCAGTTTACCTATTGGGGGCAATCAGCCCCAGCATTTT; CDR3 protein: CASSLPIGGNQPQHF
J gene: TRBJ1-2; V gene: TRBV12-3/TRBV12-4; CDR3 length: 14; D gene: .; clone size: .; CDR3 DNA: TGTGCCAGCAGTTTAGGCAGGGTTGGCTATGGCTACACCTTC; CDR3 protein: CASSLGRVGYGYTF
J gene: TRBJ2-7; V gene: TRBV2; CDR3 length: 14; D gene: .; clone size: .; CDR3 DNA: TGTGCCAGCAGTGAACCCTTGGGGCCCTACGAGCAGTACTTC; CDR3 protein: CASSEPLGPYEQYF
J gene: TRBJ1-5; V gene: TRBV7-2; CDR3 length: 13; D gene: .; clone size: many; CDR3 DNA: TGTGCCAGCTCAAAGGACATGAATCAGCCCCAGCATTTT; CDR3 protein: CASSKDMNQPQHF
J gene: TRBJ2-7; V gene: TRBV7-9; CDR3 length: 15; D gene: TRBD2; clone size: many; CDR3 DNA: TGTGCCAGCAGCTTAGGGACTAGCGGGGGTTACGAGCAGTACTTC; CDR3 protein: CASSLGTSGGYEQYF
J gene: TRBJ2-7; V gene: TRBV11-2; CDR3 length: 15; D gene: TRBD2; clone size: .; CDR3 DNA: TGTGCCAGCAGCTTCGCCCGGGGGGGCCGCTACGAGCAGTACTTC; CDR3 protein: CASSFARGGRYEQYF
J gene: TRBJ1-5; V gene: TRBV4-1; CDR3 length: 13; D gene: .; clone size: many; CDR3 DNA: TGCGCCAGCAGCCAAGTGCGTGGGGGGCCCCAGCATTTT; CDR3 protein: CASSQVRGGPQHF
J gene: TRBJ2-4; V gene: TRBV11-1; CDR3 length: 20; D gene: .; clone size: many; CDR3 DNA: TGTGCCAGCAGCTTAGCGGCGCAGAGGAATGCAGTACTAGCCAAAAACATTCAGTACTTC; CDR3 protein: CASSLAAQRNAVLAKNIQYF
J gene: TRBJ1-1; V gene: TRBV6-5; CDR3 length: 14; D gene: .; clone size: many; CDR3 DNA: TGTGCCAGCAGTACATTGACAGATAACACTGAAGCTTTCTTT; CDR3 protein: CASSTLTDNTEAFF
J gene: TRBJ1-2; V gene: TRBV3-1; CDR3 length: 12; D gene: .; clone size: many; CDR3 DNA: TGTGCCAGCAGCCAAGATTGGCGAGTTTGGGGCTTC; CDR3 protein: CASSQDWRVWGF
J gene: TRBJ2-2; V gene: TRBV7-9; CDR3 length: 15; D gene: .; clone size: .; CDR3 DNA: TGTGCCAGCAGCTCAAACGACCATAACACCGGGGAGCTGTTTTTT; CDR3 protein: CASSSNDHNTGELFF
J gene: TRBJ2-5; V gene: TRBV20-1; CDR3 length: 16; D gene: .; clone size: many; CDR3 DNA: TGCAGTGCTAGACCTCCAGCTAGGGGTATTGAAGAGACCCAGTACTTC; CDR3 protein: CSARPPARGIEETQYF
J gene: TRBJ1-1; V gene: TRBV7-9; CDR3 length: 14; D gene: .; clone size: many; CDR3 DNA: TGTGCCAGCAGTGGGCGGGGGGTCGTCACTGAAGCTTTCTTT; CDR3 protein: CASSGRGVVTEAFF
J gene: TRBJ2-5; V gene: TRBV9; CDR3 length: 15; D gene: TRBD1; clone size: many; CDR3 DNA: TGTGCCAGCAGCCAATGGGGACAGCAGCAAGAGACCCAGTACTTC; CDR3 protein: CASSQWGQQQETQYF
J gene: TRBJ1-1; V gene: TRBV19; CDR3 length: 13; D gene: .; clone size: .; CDR3 DNA: TGTGCCAGTAGTGCGGTAGGTGACACTGAAGCTTTCTTT; CDR3 protein: CASSAVGDTEAFF
J gene: TRBJ2-5; V gene: TRBV7-8; CDR3 length: 14; D gene: TRBD1; clone size: many; CDR3 DNA: TGTGCCAGCAGCTTAGTTTCAGGGGGAGAGACCCAGTACTTC; CDR3 protein: CASSLVSGGETQYF
J gene: TRBJ1-2; V gene: TRBV5-6; CDR3 length: 15; D gene: .; clone size: few; CDR3 DNA: TGTGCCAGCAGCTTGGATCAGGGGCTACAATATGGCTACACCTTC; CDR3 protein: CASSLDQGLQYGYTF
J gene: TRBJ2-7; V gene: TRBV6-5; CDR3 length: 16; D gene: .; clone size: many; CDR3 DNA: TGTGCCAGCAGTCCCTCGGTGTTAGGGACCCCCTACGAGCAGTACTTC; CDR3 protein: CASSPSVLGTPYEQYF
J gene: TRBJ1-1; V gene: TRBV11-1; CDR3 length: 18; D gene: TRBD1; clone size: many; CDR3 DNA: TGTGCCAGCAGCCCTGGGAAGTACCGAGGGGGCCTGGGGACTGAAGCTTTCTTT; CDR3 protein: CASSPGKYRGGLGTEAFF
J gene: TRBJ2-7; V gene: TRBV19; CDR3 length: 17; D gene: TRBD2; clone size: many; CDR3 DNA: TGTGCCAGTAGTGCCAGACTAGCCGAGGCGGGATCCTACGAGCAGTACTTC; CDR3 protein: CASSARLAEAGSYEQYF
J gene: TRBJ1-1; V gene: TRBV12-3/TRBV12-4; CDR3 length: 11; D gene: .; clone size: .; CDR3 DNA: TGTGCCAGTCTATGGGGAACTGAAGCTTTCTTT; CDR3 protein: CASLWGTEAFF
J gene: TRBJ2-7; V gene: TRBV27; CDR3 length: 16; D gene: .; clone size: many; CDR3 DNA: TGTGCCAGCAGTCCCCGGACAGTCCACGGTTCCTACGAGCAGTACTTC; CDR3 protein: CASSPRTVHGSYEQYF
J gene: TRBJ2-7; V gene: TRBV7-9; CDR3 length: 14; D gene: .; clone size: .; CDR3 DNA: TGTGCCAGCAGCTTAGAGGGCCCCCCCTACGAGCAGTACTTC; CDR3 protein: CASSLEGPPYEQYF
J gene: TRBJ1-2; V gene: TRBV6-1; CDR3 length: 14; D gene: .; clone size: many; CDR3 DNA: TGTGCCAGCAGTCAAGGAGTTGGTAGCTATGGCTACACCTTC; CDR3 protein: CASSQGVGSYGYTF
J gene: TRBJ2-2; V gene: TRBV5-1; CDR3 length: 13; D gene: .; clone size: few; CDR3 DNA: TGCGCCAGCCGGTCGCTTAACACCGGGGAGCTGTTTTTT; CDR3 protein: CASRSLNTGELFF
J gene: TRBJ1-1; V gene: TRBV18; CDR3 length: 13; D gene: .; clone size: many; CDR3 DNA: TGTGCCAGCTCACCTCGGGCTCGGACTGAAGCTTTCTTT; CDR3 protein: CASSPRARTEAFF
J gene: TRBJ1-2; V gene: TRBV4-2; CDR3 length: 18; D gene: .; clone size: few; CDR3 DNA: TGTGCCAGCAGCCAAGATGAGGCCAGGGTGGGCAGTCGCTATGGCTACACCTTC; CDR3 protein: CASSQDEARVGSRYGYTF
J gene: TRBJ2-7; V gene: TRBV28; CDR3 length: 11; D gene: .; clone size: many; CDR3 DNA: TGTGCCAGCAGTTTCAGGGCTGAGCAGTACTTC; CDR3 protein: CASSFRAEQYF
J gene: TRBJ1-1; V gene: TRBV20-1; CDR3 length: 15; D gene: TRBD1; clone size: many; CDR3 DNA: TGCAGTGCTAGAGACAACGACAGGGGGTATACTGAAGCTTTCTTT; CDR3 protein: CSARDNDRGYTEAFF
J gene: TRBJ1-2; V gene: TRBV6-5; CDR3 length: 13; D gene: TRBD1; clone size: many; CDR3 DNA: TGTGCCAGCAGTTATCCCGGGACAGTATCCTACACCTTC; CDR3 protein: CASSYPGTVSYTF
J gene: TRBJ2-7; V gene: TRBV5-1; CDR3 length: 15; D gene: .; clone size: many; CDR3 DNA: TGCGCCAGCACCTTACGGGACGACCCTTCCTACGAGCAGTACTTC; CDR3 protein: CASTLRDDPSYEQYF
J gene: TRBJ2-7; V gene: TRBV30; CDR3 length: 12; D gene: .; clone size: many; CDR3 DNA: TGTGCCTGGAGGACAGTAAGCCTCTATTTGTACTTC; CDR3 protein: CAWRTVSLYLYF
J gene: TRBJ2-5; V gene: TRBV29-1; CDR3 length: 13; D gene: TRBD1; clone size: many; CDR3 DNA: TGCAGCGCCAAGGACAGGGCTTTTGGGACCCAGTACTTC; CDR3 protein: CSAKDRAFGTQYF
J gene: TRBJ2-7; V gene: TRBV11-2; CDR3 length: 15; D gene: .; clone size: many; CDR3 DNA: TGTGCCAGCAGCTCTAAAACGGTAGTTACCTACGAGCAGTACTTC; CDR3 protein: CASSSKTVVTYEQYF
J gene: TRBJ1-2; V gene: TRBV15; CDR3 length: 15; D gene: .; clone size: .; CDR3 DNA: TGTGCCACCAGCAGAGACTCTTCGCGGGGCTATGGCTACACCTTC; CDR3 protein: CATSRDSSRGYGYTF
J gene: TRBJ1-5; V gene: TRBV19; CDR3 length: 15; D gene: TRBD1; clone size: few; CDR3 DNA: TGTGCCACCACCTCGTTGGGACAGGGTTCATTGACCCAGCATTTT; CDR3 protein: CATTSLGQGSLTQHF
J gene: TRBJ2-7; V gene: TRBV27; CDR3 length: 13; D gene: .; clone size: many; CDR3 DNA: TGTGCCAGCAGTAGTAACACAGCCTACGAGCAGTACTTC; CDR3 protein: CASSSNTAYEQYF
J gene: TRBJ1-5; V gene: TRBV29-1; CDR3 length: 15; D gene: .; clone size: many; CDR3 DNA: TGCAGCGTTGTTTTGCCCGGGGGCGGCAATCAGCCCCAGCATTTT; CDR3 protein: CSVVLPGGGNQPQHF
J gene: TRBJ1-3; V gene: TRBV12-3/TRBV12-4; CDR3 length: 16; D gene: TRBD1; clone size: .; CDR3 DNA: TGTGCCAGCAGTCCGAAGGGACAGCGCTCTGGAAACACCATATATTTT; CDR3 protein: CASSPKGQRSGNTIYF
J gene: TRBJ2-4; V gene: TRBV15; CDR3 length: 15; D gene: TRBD1; clone size: many; CDR3 DNA: TGTGCCACCAGCAGTAGGGACAGGGCCAAAAACATTCAGTACTTC; CDR3 protein: CATSSRDRAKNIQYF
J gene: TRBJ2-7; V gene: TRBV20-1; CDR3 length: 15; D gene: .; clone size: .; CDR3 DNA: TGCAGTGCTAGAGCCCGGGACATATTTCCCTACGAGCAGTACTTC; CDR3 protein: CSARARDIFPYEQYF
J gene: TRBJ2-5; V gene: TRBV28; CDR3 length: 14; D gene: .; clone size: many; CDR3 DNA: TGTGCCAGCACCTTAGCCGGGACACAAGAGACCCAGTACTTC; CDR3 protein: CASTLAGTQETQYF
J gene: TRBJ1-1; V gene: TRBV11-2; CDR3 length: 14; D gene: .; clone size: many; CDR3 DNA: TGTGCCAGCAGCTTAGATCTTTGGAACACTGAAGCTTTCTTT; CDR3 protein: CASSLDLWNTEAFF
J gene: TRBJ2-7; V gene: TRBV20-1; CDR3 length: 16; D gene: .; clone size: few; CDR3 DNA: TGCAGTGCTACCCAGGTGGGGGGTCAGAACTCCTACGAGCAGTACTTC; CDR3 protein: CSATQVGGQNSYEQYF
J gene: TRBJ1-1; V gene: TRBV20-1; CDR3 length: 11; D gene: .; clone size: many; CDR3 DNA: TGCAGTGCTAGAAAGGCGGCTGAAGCTTTCTTT; CDR3 protein: CSARKAAEAFF
J gene: TRBJ2-5; V gene: TRBV29-1; CDR3 length: 13; D gene: .; clone size: many; CDR3 DNA: TGCAGCGTTGACACAGGGACCCAAGAGACCCAGTACTTC; CDR3 protein: CSVDTGTQETQYF
J gene: TRBJ2-2; V gene: TRBV3-1; CDR3 length: 12; D gene: .; clone size: .; CDR3 DNA: TGTGCCAGCAGCCAAGCGGGCGGGGAGCTGTTTTTT; CDR3 protein: CASSQAGGELFF